A single T cell receptor beta chain is shown here with its context. The antigen is not known. CDR1 is MNHEY, CDR2 SMNVEV, per germline (reference sequence). The V segment lost 1 base and the J segment 1 base; nucleotides outside the gene matches: 4. This CDR3 has 16 residues. The sample originates from a study of OX40 agonist ivuxolimab in advanced cancers. As for the study in general: Patients enrolled in dose escalation were diagnosed with hepatocellular carcinoma, melanoma, renal cell or head and neck cancer. Partial responses were achieved by three patients, one with hepatocellular carcinoma and two with cutaneous melanoma. Therapy given before enrollment (anti-PD-1, anti-PD-L1 or anti-CTLA-4) was allowed, and around 41% had some. Study findings and constraints: Within 6 weeks, CD4+ and CD8+ blood T cells expanded clonally at 0.1 to 3.0 mg/kg.

Clones were read by immunoSEQ multiplex PCR, and TCRdb kept only the in-frame ones, dropping some. The sample carries 91,000 or so clones, approximately 93% recorded once. The chain combines TRBV27 with TRBJ1-1; 9 nucleotides align to TRBD1. Sequences were derived from CD4+ or CD8+ T cells sorted from blood, sampled in a trial of the OX40 agonist ivuxolimab. This TCR came from an adult with an advanced solid tumor such as melanoma, head and neck, liver or kidney cancer. Written as DNA, the CDR3 is TGTGCCAGCAGTTTATTGGTGACAGGGGGGAACACTGAAGCTTTCTTT. As protein: CASSLLVTGGNTEAFF.